One sample yielded the 27 T cell receptor beta chains listed below, sequenced in a study of T-cell reconstitution after alpha-beta-depleted transplantation in children (dated by TCRdb to the mid-2010s). Library preparation was by PCR. The data were produced on an Illumina HiSeq 2500. Molecular barcoding was employed in the preparation of TCR libraries, with unique molecular identifiers being used to normalize TCRbeta repertoire quantification. TCRdb redid the processing of the public reads, applying fastp at Q25 and MiXCR, and retained in-frame beta chains. Every CDR3 protein is listed once, alongside the most common genes and DNA of its rows. The sample has a few hundred thousand distinct CDR3 sequences on record, 10% of them singletons. Of the sample, approximately 2.3% is held by the ten largest clones. The sample in question was PBMCs from the stem cell graft donor, obtained from the stem cell graft. These receptors were taken from a human donor who donated a stem cell graft to a child with acute lymphoblastic leukemia.

This clonotype was counted a few times. The chain recombines TRBV4-1 with TRBJ2-7, with 11 nucleotides matching TRBD2. Germline V gene data show CDR1 as MGHRA and CDR2 as YSYEKL. The CDR3 covers 16 residues. After removal of 0 bases from V and 7 bases from J, the junction contained 8 bases not matched to a gene. CDR3 bases: TGCGCCAGCAGCCAAGATAAACTAGCGGGAGCGGGTGAGCAGTACTTC. It translates to CASSQDKLAGAGEQYF.

The J gene is TRBJ2-7, the V gene TRBV5-1; D is perhaps TRBD1 (6 bases). Germline V gene data show CDR1 as SGHRS and CDR2 as YFSETQ. This CDR3 is built from 16 residues. V was pared by 0 bases and J by 0 bases, with 13 bases between. CDR3 region: CASSLDTWDISYEQYF. The DNA for the CDR3 is TGCGCCAGCAGCTTGGATACATGGGACATCTCCTACGAGCAGTACTTC. Full variable domain (remainder filled in from reference TRBV5-1 and TRBJ2-7): KAGVTQTPRYLIKTRGQQVTLSCSPISGHRSVSWYQQTPGQGLQFLFEYFSETQRNKGNFPGRFSGRQFSNSRSEMNVSTLELGDSALYLCASSLDTWDISYEQYFGPGTRLTVT.

This clonotype was seen a handful of times. This chain links TRBV6-2 or TRBV6-3 with TRBJ2-3; D may be TRBD2 (5 bases). Germline V gives CDR1 MNHEY, CDR2 SVGEGT. Trimming left V 5 bases short and J 0 bases short, with 12 bases between. The CDR3 is 15 amino acids. The CDR3 region is CASSTLGNSTDTQYF. For the CDR3, the DNA is TGTGCCAGCAGTACCCTCGGGAATAGCACAGATACGCAGTATTTT.

This clonotype has more than one count but fewer than ten. The V and J genes are TRBV10-3 and TRBJ2-6; 7 nucleotides align to TRBD1. CDR1 ENHRY and CDR2 SYGVKD come from the germline V gene. CDR3 length: 14 amino acids. V gave up 6 bases and J gave up 2 bases; unmatched junction bases: 1. CDR3 in amino acids: CAISGQAGANVLTF. CDR3 nucleotide sequence: TGTGCCATCAGCGGACAGGCTGGGGCCAACGTCCTGACTTTC.

The V and J genes are TRBV3-1 and TRBJ1-5; D remains ambiguous. CDR1 LGHDT and CDR2 YNNKEL come from the germline V gene (reference sequence). The V end was cut by 2 bases, the J end by 2 bases, with 4 bases between. This CDR3 contains 13 residues. DNA for the CDR3: TGTGCCAGCAGCCAACGGGGCAATCAGCCCCAGCATTTT. Translation: CASSQRGNQPQHF.

CDR3 region: CASSSLTRAATEAFF. The CDR3 region has the DNA TGCGCCAGCAGCTCGCTTACACGGGCGGCCACTGAAGCTTTCTTT. The chain links TRBV5-1 to TRBJ1-1; no firm D call. V shed 3 bases and J shed 4 bases, with 16 bases lying between them. The CDR3 runs 15 residues. Germline-derived CDR1 and CDR2 are SGHRS and YFSETQ.

This chain joins TRBV5-1 and TRBJ2-3; 9 bases line up with TRBD2. CDR1 is SGHRS, CDR2 YFSETQ, per germline. V was clipped by 3 bases and J by 2 bases; unmatched bases: 7. This CDR3 spans 16 amino acids. Written as DNA, the CDR3 is TGCGCCAGCAGCTCCGCGCTAGCGGGAATCACAGATACGCAGTATTTT. Amino acid sequence: CASSSALAGITDTQYF.

This sequence joins TRBV4-3 and TRBJ2-7, with TRBD1 identical over 8 bases. Trimming took 0 bases from V and 6 from J; bases not matched to a gene: 10. The germline V gene has CDR1 LGHNA and CDR2 YSLEER. The CDR3 runs 16 residues. In nucleotides, the CDR3 is TGCGCCAGCAGCCAAGATCCGGGTCTCACAGGGGGCGAGCAGTACTTC. It translates to CASSQDPGLTGGEQYF.

At least ten counts were recorded for this clonotype. V gene TRBV7-9 combines with J gene TRBJ1-1; 8 bases line up with TRBD1. The CDR3 is 16 amino acids. The J segment lost 4 bases and the V segment lost 5 bases, leaving 12 bases of the junction unmatched. CDR1 is SEHNR, CDR2 FQNEAQ, per germline (reference sequence). The CDR3 DNA follows: TGTGCCAGCAGCCCTAGGACAGGGAGAAGGACCACTGAAGCTTTCTTT. Translated, it gives CASSPRTGRRTTEAFF. Full variable domain (rest looked up from reference TRBV7-9 and TRBJ1-1): DTGVSQNPRHKITKRGQNVTFRCDPISEHNRLYWYRQTLGQGPEFLTYFQNEAQLEKSRLLSDRFSAERPKGSFSTLEIQRTEQGDSAMYLCASSPRTGRRTTEAFFGQGTRLTVV.

This clonotype was counted ten times or more. The rearrangement links TRBV20-1 to TRBJ1-1, with a tentative D call TRBD1 (5 bases). This CDR3 is 11 amino acids long. The germline V gene has CDR1 DFQATT and CDR2 SNEGSKA (reference sequence). V lost 4 bases and J lost 13, with 16 bases in between. In nucleotides, the CDR3 is TGCAGTGCTACAGGGTCGGGGTTTAGTTTCTTT. Amino acids: CSATGSGFSFF.

This clonotype was seen a few times. The chain carries TRBV5-1 and TRBJ2-1; a weak D match, TRBD1 (6 bases). Germline CDR1 SGHRS, CDR2 YFSETQ. This CDR3 is 14 amino acids long. Trimming removed 5 bases from V and 8 bases from J, with 17 bases in between. The CDR3 here is CASRGRQVGDEQFF. DNA for the CDR3: TGCGCCAGCAGGGGCCGACAGGTGGGGGATGAGCAGTTCTTC.

This clonotype turned up a few times. The V and J genes are TRBV6-2 or TRBV6-3 and TRBJ1-1; perhaps TRBD1 as D (6 bases). V was cut by 5 bases and J by 2 bases, with 15 bases left in between. Germline V gives CDR1 MNHEY, CDR2 SVGEGT. The length of the CDR3 is 15 residues. The CDR3 region has the DNA TGTGCCAGCAGTCGAACCTCGGACAGTAACACTGAAGCTTTCTTT. Amino acid sequence: CASSRTSDSNTEAFF.

This rearrangement joins TRBV9 to TRBJ2-2; D ambiguous. The V gene lost 0 bases and the J gene lost 8 bases, with 5 bases spanning the gap. The V gene's germline CDR1 is SGDLS and CDR2 YYNGEE. This CDR3 contains 12 residues. This chain's CDR3 is CASSVEGGELFF. In DNA, the CDR3 is TGTGCCAGCAGCGTAGAGGGTGGGGAGCTGTTTTTT.

This clonotype was detected ten times or more. The J gene is TRBJ2-5, the V gene TRBV4-1; D possibly corresponds to TRBD2 (6 bases). Trimming left V 0 bases short and J 5 bases short, with 22 bases between. This CDR3 spans 18 amino acids. Germline values: CDR1 MGHRA, CDR2 YSYEKL. CDR3 sequence: CASSQDLRSGTRGETQYF. In DNA form, the CDR3 reads TGCGCCAGCAGCCAAGATTTGAGGTCGGGCACACGGGGGGAGACCCAGTACTTC.

Concerning this clonotype: A much larger clone differs by one base, so this may be a read error. The V call is TRBV29-1, the J call TRBJ2-7; D is uncertain. Germline V gives CDR1 SQVTM, CDR2 ANQGSEA. Trimming shortened V by 6 bases and J by 1 base, and 7 bases separated the two germline ends. There are 11 residues in the CDR3. The CDR3 DNA is TGCAGCGTCTTCGGTTCCTACGAGCAGTACTTC. This encodes CSVFGSYEQYF.

The sample holds a few counts of this clonotype. The V call is TRBV4-1, the J call TRBJ1-6; the D gene is possibly TRBD1 (5 bases). Germline assignment: CDR1 MGHRA and CDR2 YSYEKL. Trimming shortened V by 1 base and J by 9 bases, and 7 bases separated the two germline ends. The CDR3 spans 13 residues. CDR3 loop: CASSQVQGSPLHF. The CDR3 DNA follows: TGCGCCAGCAGCCAAGTTCAGGGTTCACCCCTCCACTTT.

This clonotype has just a few counts. The gene calls are TRBV28 and TRBJ2-2; 12 nucleotides align to TRBD2. Germline CDR1 and CDR2: MDHEN and SYDVKM. CDR3 size: 20 residues. V shed 2 bases, J shed 2 bases, and the junction held 12 bases outside the gene matches. As DNA, the CDR3 is TGTGCCAGCAGTTTAGGCCTAGCGGGAGGGAGAGGAATTAACACCGGGGAGCTGTTTTTT. Its translation is CASSLGLAGGRGINTGELFF.

This clonotype has ten or more counts. The J gene is TRBJ2-3, the V gene TRBV7-2, with TRBD2 matching 11 bases. Trimming at V came to 4 bases and at J to 7 bases, leaving 7 bases not matched to a gene. In germline, CDR1 is SGHTA, CDR2 FQGNSA. The CDR3 sequence is 15 residues long. This chain's CDR3 is CASSSGTSGSHTQYF. DNA of the CDR3: TGTGCCAGCAGCTCCGGGACTAGCGGTTCACATACGCAGTATTTT. Using reference TRBV7-2 and TRBJ2-3 for the parts outside the CDR3, the full variable domain is GAGVSQSPSNKVTEKGKDVELRCDPISGHTALYWYRQSLGQGLEFLIYFQGNSAPDKSGLPSDRFSAERTGGSVSTLTIQRTQQEDSAVYLCASSSGTSGSHTQYFGPGTRLTVL.

This clonotype was counted at least ten times. The genes are TRBV5-1 and TRBJ1-2; D uncertain. The CDR3 has 16 amino acids. V lost 0 bases and J lost 4, with 16 bases in between. Germline CDR1 and CDR2: SGHRS and YFSETQ. For the CDR3, the DNA is TGCGCCAGCAGCTTGGACCTTACCACGATTCTCTATGGCTACACCTTC. Its protein is CASSLDLTTILYGYTF.

The V and J genes are TRBV12-3 or TRBV12-4 and TRBJ2-1; D is perhaps TRBD2 (6 bases). The V gene lost 7 bases and the J gene lost 14 bases, with 15 bases spanning the gap. This CDR3 comprises 11 residues. CDR3: CASTEATGEFF. CDR3 bases: TGTGCCAGCACCGAGGCGACGGGAGAGTTCTTC.

There are a few counts of this clonotype. The chain couples TRBV5-1 to TRBJ2-1, with D maybe TRBD2 (5 bases). Trimming removed 1 base at V and 1 base at J, with 9 bases between. Germline CDR1 reads SGHRS; CDR2 reads YFSETQ. The CDR3 length is 15 residues. The CDR3 loop reads CASSLLPGSYNEQFF. The CDR3 DNA follows: TGCGCCAGCAGCTTGTTGCCGGGATCCTACAATGAGCAGTTCTTC.

The chain recombines TRBV19 with TRBJ2-7, with TRBD1 identical over 7 bases. The CDR3 runs 15 residues. Per germline, CDR1 LNHDA and CDR2 SQIVND (reference sequence). The J segment lost 2 bases and the V segment lost 1 base, leaving 5 bases of the junction unmatched. CDR3 protein: CASSIAGTDPYEQYF. Here the CDR3 DNA reads TGTGCCAGTAGTATAGCCGGGACAGACCCCTACGAGCAGTACTTC.

This clonotype was observed at least ten times. The V and J genes are TRBV5-1 and TRBJ2-1; 9 nucleotides line up with TRBD2. Germline CDR1 is SGHRS and CDR2 is YFSETQ. The CDR3 contains 16 residues. Trimming cost V 0 bases and J 3 bases; bases outside gene matches: 4. The CDR3 sequence is CASSLAGTSNYNEQFF. The CDR3 coding sequence is TGCGCCAGCAGCTTGGCTGGGACTAGCAACTACAATGAGCAGTTCTTC. The full variable domain, rest sourced from reference TRBV5-1 and TRBJ2-1, is KAGVTQTPRYLIKTRGQQVTLSCSPISGHRSVSWYQQTPGQGLQFLFEYFSETQRNKGNFPGRFSGRQFSNSRSEMNVSTLELGDSALYLCASSLAGTSNYNEQFFGPGTRLTVL.

The chain is built from TRBV15 and TRBJ2-5, with 9 positions matching TRBD1. Germline values: CDR1 LNHNV, CDR2 YYDKDF (reference sequence). This CDR3 has 15 residues. The trim removed 5 bases at V and 4 bases at J, leaving 8 bases unmatched. The CDR3 loop is CATSSGQGRAETQYF. CDR3 nucleotides: TGTGCCACCAGCTCCGGACAGGGGAGAGCAGAGACCCAGTACTTC.

This clonotype was seen ten or more times. V gene TRBV7-3 combines with J gene TRBJ2-2, with D unclear. The ends were cut back, 5 bases at V and 0 bases at J, with 13 bases in the middle. Germline values: CDR1 SGHTA, CDR2 FQGTGA. This CDR3 region has 16 residues. The CDR3 reads CASSPHSTANTGELFF. CDR3 sequence (DNA): TGTGCCAGCAGCCCTCACTCTACCGCGAACACCGGGGAGCTGTTTTTT.

In its sample, this clonotype was seen a few times. This chain links TRBV27 with TRBJ2-2; TRBD2 aligns across 7 bases. The CDR3 loop spans 17 amino acids. Germline loops: CDR1 MNHEY, CDR2 SMNVEV (reference sequence). The V and J ends lost 6 bases and 1 base, in that order; junction bases with no gene match: 11. The CDR3 sequence is CASSWGLERGNTGELFF. The CDR3 nucleotides read TGTGCCAGCAGCTGGGGACTCGAGCGGGGGAACACCGGGGAGCTGTTTTTT.

This clonotype was counted between two and nine times. The rearrangement joins TRBV7-8 to TRBJ2-3; no clear D gene. The V end lost 3 bases, the J end lost 6 bases, and 13 bases lay between the germline ends. Germline V gene data show CDR1 as SGHVS and CDR2 as FQNEAQ. The CDR3 covers 14 residues. In DNA, the CDR3 is TGTGCCAGCAGCTTCTTGTCAGCCGGGGATACGCAGTATTTT. Encoded protein: CASSFLSAGDTQYF. Based on the CDR3 plus reference TRBV7-8 and TRBJ2-3, the full variable domain is GAGVSQSPRYKVAKRGQDVALRCDPISGHVSLFWYQQALGQGPEFLTYFQNEAQLDKSGLPSDRFFAERPEGSVSTLKIQRTQQEDSAVYLCASSFLSAGDTQYFGPGTRLTVL.